This T cell receptor beta chain is from a study of Ad26.COV2.S vaccination and SARS-CoV-2 variants. About the research overall: A participant enrolled in the COV1001 Ad26.COV2.S trial arm provided the sample. Study results and caveats: For non-spike TCRs, breadth in vaccine recipients resembled that in placebo recipients. CD8+ and CD4+ T cells specific for spike reportedly responded with substantial breadth after vaccination.

The table came from immunoSEQ multiplex PCR; TCRdb's copy has only in-frame clones and leaves some out. The sample contains roughly 400,000 clones, less than 95% of which appear only once. Treatment noted: around 19 received Ad26.COV2.S at low or high dose, single or two shots; several received placebo; per-sample allocation not given. The samples were gathered on day 63 after the first injection of vaccine or placebo. CDR3 length: 16 amino acids. Per germline, CDR1 LNHDA and CDR2 SQIVND (reference sequence). The trim removed 4 bases at V and 4 bases at J, leaving 12 bases unmatched. As to this clone: The antigen is unknown.

This clonotype was sampled from a person aged 18-65 years who received the Ad26.COV2.S COVID-19 vaccine or a placebo. The sequenced sample was peripheral blood, obtained in a trial of Ad26.COV2.S vaccine versus placebo. The rearrangement links TRBV19 to TRBJ1-2, with 7 bases lining up with TRBD1. Here the CDR3 reads CASSKNGQAGSYGYTF. The CDR3 nucleotides are TGTGCCAGTAGTAAAAACGGACAGGCCGGGTCCTATGGCTACACCTTC.